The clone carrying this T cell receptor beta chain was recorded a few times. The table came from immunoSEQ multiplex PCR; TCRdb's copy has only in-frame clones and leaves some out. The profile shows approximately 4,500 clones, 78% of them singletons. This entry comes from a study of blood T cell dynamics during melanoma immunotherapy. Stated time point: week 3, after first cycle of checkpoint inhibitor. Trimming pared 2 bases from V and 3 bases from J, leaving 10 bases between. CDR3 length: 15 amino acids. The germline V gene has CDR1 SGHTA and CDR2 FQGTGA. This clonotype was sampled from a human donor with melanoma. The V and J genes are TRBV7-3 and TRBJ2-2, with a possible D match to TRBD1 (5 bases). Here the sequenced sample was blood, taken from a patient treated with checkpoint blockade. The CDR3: CASSLEPGYTGELFF. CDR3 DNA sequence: TGTGCCAGCAGCTTAGAACCAGGGTACACCGGGGAGCTGTTTTTT. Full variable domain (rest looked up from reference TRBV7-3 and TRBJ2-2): GAGVSQTPSNKVTEKGKYVELRCDPISGHTALYWYRQSLGQGPEFLIYFQGTGAADDSGLPNDRFFAVRPEGSVSTLKIQRTERGDSAVYLCASSLEPGYTGELFFGEGSRLTVL.